Below are 6 T cell receptor beta chains sequenced from a single sample in a study of early T cells in non-severe SARS-CoV-2 infection. MiXCR, run by TCRdb on the 5' RACE reads, gives a single entry per CDR3 protein. Found here are tens of thousands of distinct CDR3 sequences, about 6.4% of them singletons; the top ten hold 5.5% to 7.5%. The sequences come from whole blood, collected at baseline. The receptor set was obtained from an adult who was a healthcare worker with PCR-confirmed SARS-CoV-2 infection or an uninfected control (not recorded which).

The chain carries TRBV24-1 and TRBJ2-1; D is possibly TRBD2 (6 bases). In germline, CDR1 is KGHDR, CDR2 SFDVKD. The CDR3 sequence is 13 residues long. V was trimmed by 6 bases and J by 5 bases, leaving 10 bases between them. CDR3 sequence reads: CATSPGENNEQFF. The CDR3 coding sequence is TGTGCCACCAGTCCGGGGGAGAACAATGAGCAGTTCTTC.

This clonotype was recorded at least ten times. This chain links TRBV4-3 with TRBJ1-4, with a weak D call TRBD1 (5 bases). Germline V gene sequence: CDR1 LGHNA, CDR2 YSLEER. The CDR3 totals 15 residues. The V gene lost 2 bases and the J gene lost 5 bases, with 12 bases spanning the gap. CDR3 sequence reads: CASSQPTDTNEKLFF. Here the CDR3 DNA reads TGCGCCAGCAGCCAACCGACAGACACAAATGAAAAACTGTTTTTT.

This clonotype occurred a few times. The chain links TRBV6-2 or TRBV6-3 to TRBJ2-7; TRBD1 matches at 9 bases. V shed 5 bases and J 6 bases; nucleotides not matched to a gene: 11. Germline CDR1 MNHEY, CDR2 SVGEGT. CDR3 length: 15 amino acids. In nucleotides, the CDR3 is TGTGCCAGCAGTCTTGCCGGGACAGGGCTTCGCGAGCAGTACTTC. It encodes CASSLAGTGLREQYF.

In its sample, this clonotype was seen many times. The chain carries TRBV12-3 or TRBV12-4 and TRBJ2-7; 8 bases line up with TRBD2. The CDR3 is 14 residues long. The J segment lost 6 bases and the V segment lost 6 bases, leaving 10 bases of the junction unmatched. CDR3 bases: TGTGCCAGCAGGAACCGGGGGGGATCTGGCGAGCAGTACTTC. As protein: CASRNRGGSGEQYF.

There are many counts of this clonotype. This chain joins TRBV28 and TRBJ2-7; D is undetermined. The V end was cut by 2 bases, the J end by 2 bases, with 10 bases between. The germline CDR1 and CDR2 sequences are MDHEN and SYDVKM. There are 14 residues in the CDR3. CDR3 bases: TGTGCCAGCAGTTTAGGAAGGACCACCTACGAGCAGTACTTC. It codes for CASSLGRTTYEQYF.

This clonotype has at least ten counts. The rearrangement links TRBV30 to TRBJ1-3; maybe TRBD1 (6 bases). CDR3 length: 15 residues. The V end lost 7 bases, the J end lost 1 base, and 17 bases lay between the germline ends. CDR1 and CDR2 from the germline V gene are GTSNPN and SVGIG (reference sequence). The CDR3 is CASPQGRWSGNTIYF. Here the CDR3 DNA reads TGTGCCTCCCCACAGGGAAGATGGTCTGGAAACACCATATATTTT.